One sample yielded the 15 T cell receptor beta chains listed below, sequenced in a study of graft-versus-host responses after intestinal transplantation. These TCRs are of unknown antigen specificity. The assay was immunoSEQ multiplex PCR, and TCRdb's table has in-frame clones only and misses some. The sample carries fewer than 90,000 clones, approximately 94% recorded once. Sample: unstimulated CD4+ T cells sorted from spleen or lymph node cells, taken before transplant. The receptors derive from a human donor who was the organ donor for an intestinal transplant.

The V gene is TRBV5-6, the J gene TRBJ1-1; no clear D. Germline loops: CDR1 SGHDT, CDR2 YYEEEE. This CDR3 contains 15 residues. V lost 1 base and J 6 bases, leaving 16 bases between the germline ends. The CDR3 sequence: CASSLRFNLSPEAFF. CDR3 DNA sequence: TGTGCCAGCAGCTTGAGATTCAATCTTTCCCCTGAAGCTTTCTTT. Variable domain in full (rest from reference TRBV5-6 and TRBJ1-1): DAGVTQSPTHLIKTRGQQVTLRCSPKSGHDTVSWYQQALGQGPQFIFQYYEEEERQRGNFPDRFSGHQFPNYSSELNVNALLLGDSALYLCASSLRFNLSPEAFFGQGTRLTVV.

This clone has just one count. This chain links TRBV5-1 with TRBJ1-4, with D possibly TRBD1 on 6 matching bases. The CDR3 sequence is 15 residues long. Trimming stripped 2 bases from V and 8 bases from J, with 16 bases between. Germline CDR1 SGHRS, CDR2 YFSETQ. CDR3 nucleotide sequence: TGCGCCAGCAGCTTTTCCCAGGGGATGAGCGAAAAACTGTTTTTT. Encoded protein: CASSFSQGMSEKLFF.

The V and J genes are TRBV11-3 and TRBJ1-1; 8 bases map to TRBD1. The J segment lost 4 bases and the V segment lost 1 base, leaving 5 bases of the junction unmatched. CDR3 length equals 15 residues. Germline V gene sequence: CDR1 SGHNT, CDR2 YENEEA. Here the CDR3 DNA reads TGTGCCAGCAGCTTAGGTCAGGGGGCGAGCACTGAAGCTTTCTTT. It is translated as CASSLGQGASTEAFF.

CDR3 in DNA: TGCGCCAGCAGCCGCCGGTTTTTTGAGACCAGCCTGGAGACCCAGTACTTC. Translated: CASSRRFFETSLETQYF. J is TRBJ2-5 and V is TRBV4-3; D is uncertain. V shed 4 bases and J shed 5 bases, with 23 bases lying between them. The CDR3 loop spans 17 amino acids. Germline V gene data show CDR1 as LGHNA and CDR2 as YSLEER.

V usage is TRBV10-1 and J usage is TRBJ2-7; TRBD1 is a possible D gene (5 bases). The germline gives CDR1 WNHNN, CDR2 SYGVQD (reference sequence). The CDR3 contains 17 residues. V lost 0 bases to trimming and J lost 0 bases, with 15 bases between them. The DNA for the CDR3 is TGCGCCAGCAGTGAGTCACCCGCGTGGGGCCGCTCCTACGAGCAGTACTTC. The encoded protein is CASSESPAWGRSYEQYF.

The chain is built from TRBV5-1 and TRBJ2-5, with D unclear. Germline V gene data show CDR1 as SGHRS and CDR2 as YFSETQ. This CDR3 has 13 residues. Between the trimmed V and J ends, which lost 0 bases and 2 bases, there was a span of 5 bases. The DNA of the CDR3 is TGCGCCAGCAGCTTGGCGGTACAAGAGACCCAGTACTTC. It translates to CASSLAVQETQYF. The whole variable domain, remainder taken from reference TRBV5-1 and TRBJ2-5, is KAGVTQTPRYLIKTRGQQVTLSCSPISGHRSVSWYQQTPGQGLQFLFEYFSETQRNKGNFPGRFSGRQFSNSRSEMNVSTLELGDSALYLCASSLAVQETQYFGPGTRLLVL.

The genes are TRBV5-5 and TRBJ2-7; perhaps D is TRBD1 or TRBD2 (5 bases each). Germline lookup yields CDR1 SGHKS and CDR2 YYEKEE (reference sequence). The CDR3 is 16 amino acids. V lost 3 bases and J lost 4, with 20 bases in between. In DNA form, the CDR3 reads TGTGCCAGCAGCTCCTTCTCCGGGACGGAGGTATACGAGCAGTACTTC. Its translation is CASSSFSGTEVYEQYF.

The chain recombines TRBV4-1 with TRBJ1-4; no clear D. V was pared by 4 bases and J by 7 bases, with 16 bases between. Germline-derived CDR1 and CDR2 are MGHRA and YSYEKL. The CDR3 totals 15 residues. CDR3 sequence reads: CASSPKGGFVEKLFF. The CDR3 region has the DNA TGCGCCAGCAGCCCGAAGGGAGGATTTGTTGAAAAACTGTTTTTT.

The chain links TRBV5-8 to TRBJ2-3, with 7 bases identical to TRBD2. There are 16 residues in the CDR3. Trimming removed 2 bases from V and 3 bases from J; junction bases left unmatched: 9. The germline gives CDR1 SGHTS, CDR2 YDEGEE. CDR3 sequence reads: CASSLGGRGVTDTQYF. Written as DNA, the CDR3 is TGTGCCAGCAGCTTAGGTGGACGGGGGGTGACAGATACGCAGTATTTT.

This chain uses TRBV9 with TRBJ2-7; 9 bases align to TRBD1. J was trimmed by 1 base and V by 4 bases; bases with no gene match: 6. The V gene's germline CDR1 is SGDLS and CDR2 YYNGEE. CDR3 length: 15 residues. This CDR3 is CASSPRTGASYEQYF. The CDR3 nucleotides read TGTGCCAGCAGCCCGCGGACAGGGGCATCCTACGAGCAGTACTTC.

The rearrangement links TRBV6-5 to TRBJ2-7; possibly TRBD1 for D (5 bases). This CDR3 has 14 residues. CDR1 and CDR2 from the germline V gene are MNHEY and SVGAGI. V was clipped by 6 bases and J by 0 bases, with 12 bases between them. CDR3 amino acids: CASRTQGNSYEQYF. CDR3 coding DNA: TGTGCCAGCAGAACGCAGGGTAACTCCTACGAGCAGTACTTC.

This sequence joins TRBV7-2 and TRBJ2-7; D not certain. The V and J ends lost 2 bases and 1 base respectively, with 9 bases between them. The CDR3 runs 14 residues. Germline CDR1 SGHTA, CDR2 FQGNSA. This CDR3 is CASSLSGQSYEQYF. The CDR3 coding sequence is TGTGCCAGCAGCTTATCCGGGCAGTCCTACGAGCAGTACTTC.

The J gene is TRBJ2-1, the V gene TRBV7-9; no firm D call. The germline gives CDR1 SEHNR, CDR2 FQNEAQ (reference sequence). V was pared by 4 bases and J by 8 bases, with 6 bases between. CDR3 length: 11 amino acids. The CDR3 spells CASSSRHEQFF. Here the CDR3 DNA reads TGTGCCAGCAGCTCTCGTCATGAGCAGTTCTTC.

The chain uses TRBV25-1 and TRBJ1-5; tentatively, D is TRBD1 (6 bases). This CDR3 comprises 14 residues. CDR1 is MGHDK and CDR2 is SYGVNS in the germline V gene. Deletions cut 6 bases from V and 5 bases from J, with 14 bases between. The CDR3 loop is CASRQTGSDQPQHF. DNA of the CDR3: TGTGCCAGCAGACAAACAGGGTCCGATCAGCCCCAGCATTTT.

This chain links TRBV11-2 with TRBJ2-7; D is ambiguous. V lost 3 bases to trimming and J lost 1 base, with 10 bases between them. CDR3 length: 14 amino acids. The germline V gene has CDR1 SGHAT and CDR2 FQNNGV. The CDR3 nucleotides are TGTGCCAGCAGCTTCGACCGAGGATCCTACGAGCAGTACTTC. It codes for CASSFDRGSYEQYF. The variable domain in full, completed from reference TRBV11-2 and TRBJ2-7, reads EAGVAQSPRYKIIEKRQSVAFWCNPISGHATLYWYQQILGQGPKLLIQFQNNGVVDDSQLPKDRFSAERLKGVDSTLKIQPAKLEDSAVYLCASSFDRGSYEQYFGPGTRLTVT.